The 14 T cell receptor beta chains given below trace back to one sample, sequenced in a study of human T cells and chemical hapten exposure. As for time point: patch test 2, 6 weeks after DPC sensitization. The treatment here: therapeutic diphenylcyclopropenone sensitization with weekly scalp DPC. TCRdb ran MiXCR on the RACE reads and lists one entry per CDR3 protein. In the table there are under 100,000 distinct CDR3 sequences, around 9.6% of which are singletons. The source material was whole blood, sampled in connection with sensitization to the hapten diphenylcyclopropenone (DPC). The receptors stem from a woman in her 30s with alopecia areata. Some clones in this sample may be carry-over from other donors' samples.

The rearrangement uses TRBV12-3 or TRBV12-4 and TRBJ1-1, with D maybe TRBD1 (5 bases). Trimming left V 7 bases short and J 9 bases short, with 15 bases between. CDR3 length: 12 residues. The CDR3 sequence: CASTLGVTKAFF. The CDR3 DNA sequence: TGTGCCAGCACCTTGGGGGTGACTAAAGCTTTCTTT.

There are many counts of this clonotype. The chain has TRBV5-8 and TRBJ2-7; 7 positions agree with TRBD1. The CDR3 sequence is 14 residues long. The V and J ends lost 3 bases and 3 bases, in that order; junction bases with no gene match: 6. Germline values: CDR1 SGHTS, CDR2 YDEGEE. The CDR3 sequence is CASSSGTAFYEQYF. CDR3 nucleotide sequence: TGTGCCAGCAGCTCCGGGACAGCTTTCTACGAGCAGTACTTC.

The CDR3 DNA follows: TGTGCCAGCTCACCCCGCAGGGGGCCGGGAGATACGCAGTATTTT. As protein: CASSPRRGPGDTQYF. The chain is built from TRBV18 and TRBJ2-3; TRBD1 agrees at 8 bases. The CDR3 is 15 residues long. The V gene's germline CDR1 is KGHSH and CDR2 LQKENI. V lost 3 bases and J lost 5; bases outside the gene matches: 7.

The table lists this clonotype with many counts. The chain employs TRBV5-4 and TRBJ2-3; D unresolved. Germline lookup yields CDR1 SGHNT and CDR2 YYREEE (reference sequence). Trimming took off 2 bases at V and 4 bases at J, with 5 bases between the two ends. CDR3 length: 12 residues. The CDR3 loop is CASSFRADTQYF. CDR3 DNA: TGTGCCAGCAGCTTCCGCGCAGATACGCAGTATTTT.

There are many counts of this clonotype. The rearrangement uses TRBV4-3 and TRBJ2-3; 9 bases line up with TRBD2. Germline V gene data show CDR1 as LGHNA and CDR2 as YSLEER. CDR3 length: 16 residues. Losses at the gene ends were 1 base for V and 2 bases for J; bases not matched to a gene: 4. As DNA, the CDR3 is TGCGCCAGCAGCCAAGGAGGGACTAGCTTCACAGATACGCAGTATTTT. Amino acids: CASSQGGTSFTDTQYF.

The sample holds a few counts of this clonotype. The CDR3 spells CASNPREEGYGYTF. Here the CDR3 DNA reads TGTGCCAGTAACCCCAGGGAGGAAGGCTATGGCTACACCTTC. The chain employs TRBV19 and TRBJ1-2, with a tentative D call TRBD1 (5 bases). V gave up 7 bases and J gave up 4 bases, with 16 bases separating them. This CDR3 is built from 14 residues. The germline gives CDR1 LNHDA, CDR2 SQIVND (reference sequence).

This clonotype was seen at least ten times. The rearrangement links TRBV18 to TRBJ1-1; 10 nucleotides match TRBD1. Germline CDR1 reads KGHSH; CDR2 reads LQKENI. The junction had 8 bases not matched to a gene; V was cut back by 3 bases and J by 1 base. The CDR3 has 17 residues. In DNA form, the CDR3 reads TGTGCCAGCTCACCCCTACCGACAGGGGGCAAGAACACTGAAGCTTTCTTT. It encodes CASSPLPTGGKNTEAFF.

This sequence joins TRBV6-5 and TRBJ1-6, with D tentatively TRBD1 (6 bases). Trimming took off 0 bases at V and 4 bases at J, with 7 bases between the two ends. The CDR3 contains 15 residues. Germline lookup yields CDR1 MNHEY and CDR2 SVGAGI. The CDR3 here is CASSYSDRYNSPLHF. DNA for the CDR3: TGTGCCAGCAGTTACTCGGACAGATATAATTCACCCCTCCACTTT.

Many counts were recorded for this clonotype. CDR3 nucleotide sequence: TGCAGTGCTCTTAGACACGTCGGAGATCAGCCCCAGCATTTT. This codes for CSALRHVGDQPQHF. The genes are TRBV20-1 and TRBJ1-5; D ambiguous. The CDR3 contains 14 residues. In germline, CDR1 is DFQATT, CDR2 SNEGSKA (reference sequence). Trimming pared 5 bases from V and 5 bases from J, leaving 16 bases between.

Ten or more counts support this clonotype. The chain combines TRBV29-1 with TRBJ2-7, with D unclear. V was pared by 4 bases and J by 2 bases, with 9 bases between. The V gene's germline CDR1 is SQVTM and CDR2 ANQGSEA. The CDR3 runs 12 residues. The CDR3 nucleotides are TGCAGCGTTGCGGCAGATGCCTACGAGCAGTACTTC. It specifies CSVAADAYEQYF.

In its sample, this clonotype was seen a few times. This chain uses TRBV29-1 with TRBJ2-1, with TRBD2 as a possible D gene (5 bases). Germline-derived CDR1 and CDR2 are SQVTM and ANQGSEA. V lost 5 bases to trimming and J lost 0 bases, with 14 bases between them. The CDR3 loop spans 15 amino acids. CDR3 loop: CSVSPTGSSYNEQFF. The CDR3 DNA sequence: TGCAGCGTTTCACCAACGGGGAGCTCCTACAATGAGCAGTTCTTC.

The chain employs TRBV29-1 and TRBJ2-1; 12 nucleotides align to TRBD2. The germline V gene has CDR1 SQVTM and CDR2 ANQGSEA. J gave up 6 bases and V 0 bases, and 3 bases lay outside the gene matches. The CDR3 sequence is 15 residues long. CDR3 in amino acids: CSVEDGLAGSNEQFF. The CDR3 DNA sequence: TGCAGCGTTGAAGATGGACTAGCGGGATCCAATGAGCAGTTCTTC.

This clonotype was detected a few times. The V and J genes are TRBV19 and TRBJ2-5; no definite D call. This CDR3 spans 15 amino acids. V lost 5 bases and J 3 bases, leaving 16 bases between the germline ends. Germline V lookup: CDR1 LNHDA, CDR2 SQIVND (reference sequence). As DNA, the CDR3 is TGTGCCAGTAGTTCCAAGACGGTGGGGAAAGAGACCCAGTACTTC. Protein: CASSSKTVGKETQYF.

This clonotype has ten or more counts. The CDR3 DNA reads as TGCGCCAGCCGACAGGACGTCGGGGGCACCGGGGAGCTGTTTTTT. Residues: CASRQDVGGTGELFF. The gene calls are TRBV5-1 and TRBJ2-2; D is tentatively TRBD1 or TRBD2 (6 bases each). The CDR3 sequence is 15 residues long. Germline V gene data show CDR1 as SGHRS and CDR2 as YFSETQ. Deletions cut 7 bases from V and 4 bases from J, with 17 bases between.